The clone carrying this T cell receptor beta chain was seen many times. Its antigen is still unknown. TCRdb used MiXCR to reprocess the 5' RACE reads, holding one entry per CDR3 protein. The sample shows tens of thousands of distinct CDR3 sequences, about 7.1% of them seen only once. This entry comes from a study of early T cells in non-severe SARS-CoV-2 infection. The V and J ends lost 1 base and 6 bases respectively, with 12 bases between them. Germline values: CDR1 LGHNA, CDR2 YSLEER. CDR3 length: 15 amino acids. Notes on the study in general: The matching step, a VDJdb search, favored anti-spike CD8 responses and missed private and CD4 specificities.

Sequencing was performed on whole blood, taken at baseline. The origin of this receptor is an adult who was a healthcare worker with PCR-confirmed SARS-CoV-2 infection or an uninfected control (not recorded which). V is TRBV4-3 and J is TRBJ2-2, with D hard to call. This CDR3 is CASSQVEGSPGELFF. The CDR3, as DNA: TGCGCCAGCAGCCAAGTTGAAGGATCCCCCGGGGAGCTGTTTTTT.